These 15 T cell receptor beta chains originate from one sample sequenced in a study of T cells in Graves' hyperthyroidism and ophthalmopathy. RNA transcripts served as the template for amplifying TCR beta CDR3 regions. The TCR CDR3 was amplified in a first-round RT-PCR using the HTBI primer set. From the multiplex PCR reads, TCRdb called clonotypes with MiXCR, one entry per CDR3 protein. The repertoire holds 400,000 to 500,000 distinct CDR3 sequences, with about 15% as singletons. The sequencing input was blood. These receptors were collected from a man younger than 30 with Graves' ophthalmopathy.

This chain uses TRBV2 with TRBJ2-7; weak D call: TRBD1 (6 bases). The CDR3 contains 14 residues. With 6 bases removed from V and 3 bases from J, the gap between germline ends came to 15 bases. Germline loops: CDR1 SNHLY, CDR2 FYNNEI. The CDR3 region is CASSVQDSYYEQYF. CDR3 coding DNA: TGTGCCAGCAGCGTCCAGGACAGTTACTACGAGCAGTACTTC.

At least ten counts were recorded for this clonotype. The V call is TRBV7-8, the J call TRBJ2-2, with 11 positions matching TRBD1. Germline CDR1 and CDR2: SGHVS and FQNEAQ. This CDR3 comprises 19 residues. V was clipped by 4 bases and J by 1 base; unmatched bases: 11. The CDR3 DNA follows: TGTGCCAGCAGCTCGCCCGGGACAGGGGGGTTCCTGAACACCGGGGAGCTGTTTTTT. It specifies CASSSPGTGGFLNTGELFF.

V gene TRBV18 combines with J gene TRBJ1-3; 10 nucleotides agree with TRBD1. Germline values: CDR1 KGHSH, CDR2 LQKENI. With V trimmed by 6 bases and J by 3 bases, 2 bases remained unmatched. CDR3 length equals 14 residues. The chain's CDR3 is CASSGTGDGNTIYF. In DNA form, the CDR3 reads TGTGCCAGCTCTGGGACAGGGGATGGAAACACCATATATTTT.

This clonotype was recorded a few times. This sequence joins TRBV14 and TRBJ1-1; D ambiguous. The CDR3 has 13 residues. The germline gives CDR1 SGHDN, CDR2 FVKESK. Trimming pared 5 bases from V and 10 bases from J, leaving 17 bases between. CDR3 loop: CASSLTYGRRAFF. CDR3 nucleotides: TGTGCCAGCAGCTTAACCTATGGGAGAAGAGCTTTCTTT.

In regard to this clonotype: This may stem from a read error, because a much larger clone lies one nucleotide away. CDR3 in DNA: TGCGCCAGCGGCTTGCTGGTGACAGGGGACCGGGACTTC. Amino acids: CASGLLVTGDRDF. V is TRBV5-1 and J is TRBJ2-5, with 8 positions matching TRBD1. The CDR3 totals 13 residues. CDR1 and CDR2 (germline): SGHRS, YFSETQ.

This clonotype has ten or more counts. The chain joins TRBV2 to TRBJ2-7, with unresolved D. Trimming pared 3 bases from V and 6 bases from J, leaving 12 bases between. There are 13 residues in the CDR3. Germline V gives CDR1 SNHLY, CDR2 FYNNEI. The CDR3: CASSDRARGEQYF. Here the CDR3 DNA reads TGTGCCAGCAGTGATAGGGCCCGAGGCGAGCAGTACTTC.

This clonotype appeared many times. This sequence joins TRBV5-1 and TRBJ2-2; D is tentatively TRBD1 or TRBD2 (5 bases each). V was shortened by 2 bases and J by 0 bases, with 20 bases between the two germline ends. CDR1 and CDR2 from the germline V gene are SGHRS and YFSETQ. The CDR3 runs 19 residues. Here the CDR3 DNA reads TGCGCCAGCAGCTTATACCTTAAGAGGGGTTGGCCGAACACCGGGGAGCTGTTTTTT. It yields the protein CASSLYLKRGWPNTGELFF.

This clonotype appeared many times. The rearrangement uses TRBV9 and TRBJ2-7, with 9 bases aligning to TRBD1. Unmatched junction bases numbered 0, after V lost 2 bases and J lost 3 bases. This CDR3 has 13 residues. In germline, CDR1 is SGDLS, CDR2 YYNGEE. The CDR3 is CASSVDRGYEQYF. The CDR3 DNA follows: TGTGCCAGCAGCGTGGACAGGGGCTACGAGCAGTACTTC.

This clonotype came up many times. The genes are TRBV12-3 or TRBV12-4 and TRBJ1-1; D unresolved. V was clipped by 3 bases and J by 3 bases, with 11 bases between them. The CDR3 is 14 amino acids. The CDR3 loop reads CASSFDASYTEAFF. CDR3 in DNA: TGTGCCAGCAGTTTCGACGCTTCCTACACTGAAGCTTTCTTT.

This clonotype was picked up many times. V gene TRBV9 combines with J gene TRBJ1-1, with a possible D match to TRBD1 (6 bases). This CDR3 spans 12 amino acids. Germline V gene sequence: CDR1 SGDLS, CDR2 YYNGEE. The germline V and J ends were trimmed by 3 bases and 12 bases, with 15 bases remaining between them. The CDR3 region is CASSAGTTETFF. CDR3 DNA: TGTGCCAGCAGCGCTGGGACAACCGAAACTTTCTTT. Complete variable domain (other parts from reference TRBV9 and TRBJ1-1): DSGVTQTPKHLITATGQRVTLRCSPRSGDLSVYWYQQSLDQGLQFLIQYYNGEERAKGNILERFSAQQFPDLHSELNLSSLELGDSALYFCASSAGTTETFFGQGTRLTVV.

V gene TRBV15 combines with J gene TRBJ1-1; D uncertain. V lost 0 bases and J 2 bases, leaving 4 bases between the germline ends. CDR3 length: 13 residues. Per germline, CDR1 LNHNV and CDR2 YYDKDF (reference sequence). The DNA of the CDR3 is TGTGCCACCAGCAGAGAACCCAACACTGAAGCTTTCTTT. This gives the protein CATSREPNTEAFF.

The genes are TRBV7-9 and TRBJ1-2; 10 bases agree with TRBD1. There are 15 residues in the CDR3. Unmatched junction bases numbered 2, after V lost 4 bases and J lost 0 bases. Germline V gene data show CDR1 as SEHNR and CDR2 as FQNEAQ (reference sequence). The CDR3: CASSSGTGANYGYTF. The CDR3 DNA reads TGTGCCAGCAGCTCTGGGACAGGGGCTAACTATGGCTACACCTTC.

This clonotype was seen a handful of times. The rearrangement joins TRBV6-5 to TRBJ1-6; D ambiguous. Trimming left V 1 base short and J 9 bases short, with 13 bases between. Germline V CDR1 and CDR2: MNHEY, SVGAGI. This CDR3 is 15 amino acids long. As DNA, the CDR3 is TGTGCCAGCAGTTACTTTACGTGGAGTAGTTCACCCCTCCACTTT. It yields the protein CASSYFTWSSSPLHF.

This clonotype was detected many times. The genes are TRBV5-6 and TRBJ2-7, with a possible D match to TRBD1 (6 bases). The CDR3 runs to 15 residues. Trimming shortened V by 4 bases and J by 2 bases, and 16 bases separated the two germline ends. Germline V gene lookup returns CDR1 SGHDT and CDR2 YYEEEE. CDR3 amino acids: CASSRPGWDTYEQYF. The CDR3 DNA follows: TGTGCCAGCAGCAGGCCCGGGTGGGACACCTACGAGCAGTACTTC.

The sample holds a few counts of this clonotype. The chain has TRBV12-3 or TRBV12-4 and TRBJ2-1; D gene unclear. This CDR3 is built from 15 residues. The V end lost 2 bases, the J end lost 4 bases, and 12 bases lay between the germline ends. The CDR3: CASSLLWTDYNEQFF. Written as DNA, the CDR3 is TGTGCCAGCAGTTTATTATGGACGGATTACAATGAGCAGTTCTTC.